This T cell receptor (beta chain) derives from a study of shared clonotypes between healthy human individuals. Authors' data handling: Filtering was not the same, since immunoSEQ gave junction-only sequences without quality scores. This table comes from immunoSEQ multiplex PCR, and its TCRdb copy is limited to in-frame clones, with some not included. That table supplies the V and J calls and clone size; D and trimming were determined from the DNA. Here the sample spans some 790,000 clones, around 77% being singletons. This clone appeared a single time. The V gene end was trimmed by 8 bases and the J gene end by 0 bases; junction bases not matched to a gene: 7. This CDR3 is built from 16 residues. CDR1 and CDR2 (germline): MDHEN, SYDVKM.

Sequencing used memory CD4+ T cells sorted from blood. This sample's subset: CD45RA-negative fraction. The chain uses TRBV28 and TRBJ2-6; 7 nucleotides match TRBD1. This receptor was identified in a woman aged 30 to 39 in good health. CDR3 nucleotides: TGTGCCAGCTCCGGTACAGGGGACTCTGGGGCCAACGTCCTGACTTTC. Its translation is CASSGTGDSGANVLTF.